A selection of T cell receptor beta chains follows, all from one sample in a study of blood T cell repertoires in COVID-19. Libraries were prepared by immunoSEQ multiplex PCR; TCRdb keeps only in-frame clonotypes and omits some of them. Of a few hundred thousand clones listed, roughly 90% are singletons. Sequencing used peripheral blood. These receptors originate from a young man with acute or convalescent COVID-19. Both conserved end residues are part of each CDR3. The D gene is left open where the match is weak. Expanded clones are given a class, and other clones once, few, many or no size at all.

-	-	TRBV12-3/TRBV12-4	TRBJ1-5	CASSHSLQPQHF	TGTGCCAGCAGTCACAGCCTCCAGCCCCAGCATTTT
-	-	TRBV6-5	TRBJ2-7	CASALGAPYEQYF	TGTGCCAGCGCCTTGGGGGCCCCCTACGAGCAGTACTTC
-	-	TRBV18	TRBJ1-2	CASSPFTDRNGYTF	TGTGCCAGCTCACCATTCACAGACCGAAATGGCTACACCTTC
-	-	TRBV3-1/TRBV3-2	TRBJ1-5	CASSQGWSNQPQHF	TGTGCCAGCAGCCAGGGCTGGAGCAATCAGCCCCAGCATTTT
-	TRBD2	TRBV5-3	TRBJ2-1	CARSRTSGAYNEQFF	TGTGCCAGAAGCCGGACTAGCGGGGCATACAATGAGCAGTTCTTC
-	-	TRBV19	TRBJ1-6	CASSMGEVPLHF	TGTGCCAGTAGTATGGGAGAAGTCCCCCTCCACTTT
-	-	TRBV19	TRBJ2-5	CASSPGQQETQYF	TGTGCCAGTAGTCCGGGACAACAAGAGACCCAGTACTTC
-	-	TRBV3-1/TRBV3-2	TRBJ1-3	CASSPDGHWLNTIYF	TGTGCCAGCAGTCCAGATGGGCACTGGCTCAACACCATATATTTT
-	-	TRBV3-1/TRBV3-2	TRBJ2-3	CASSQVGGDTQYF	TGTGCCAGCAGCCAAGTCGGGGGAGATACGCAGTATTTT
once	TRBD1	TRBV18	TRBJ1-1	CASSSGTGQTEAFF	TGTGCCAGCTCATCCGGGACAGGGCAGACTGAAGCTTTCTTT
-	-	TRBV24-1	TRBJ1-1	CATSHEDSEAFF	TGTGCCACCAGTCACGAGGACAGTGAAGCTTTCTTT
-	-	TRBV5-1	TRBJ2-6	CASSLDYSGANVLTF	TGCGCCAGCAGCTTGGACTACTCTGGGGCCAACGTCCTGACTTTC
-	-	TRBV7-6	TRBJ1-1	CASSPGGATEAFF	TGTGCCAGCAGCCCGGGGGGGGCCACTGAAGCTTTCTTT
-	TRBD1	TRBV4-1	TRBJ2-3	CASSHLGQGSDTQYF	TGCGCCAGCAGCCATCTCGGACAGGGGTCGGATACGCAGTATTTT
-	TRBD1	TRBV28	TRBJ2-6	CASSAYQGAERANVLTF	TGTGCCAGCAGTGCGTACCAGGGGGCAGAAAGGGCCAACGTCCTGACTTTC
-	-	TRBV12-3/TRBV12-4	TRBJ2-3	CASSLMVRYTQYF	TGTGCCAGCAGTTTAATGGTGCGTTATACGCAGTATTTT
once	TRBD1	TRBV5-8	TRBJ2-7	CASSPGHGTGSYEQYF	TGTGCCAGCAGCCCGGGGCACGGGACAGGGTCCTACGAGCAGTACTTC
-	-	TRBV7-9	TRBJ2-5	CASSKTTGTETQYF	TGTGCCAGCAGCAAGACCACAGGGACAGAGACCCAGTACTTC
few	TRBD1	TRBV4-1	TRBJ2-7	CASSQRTGQSYEQYF	TGCGCCAGCAGCCAGAGGACGGGACAGTCCTACGAGCAGTACTTC
-	-	TRBV11-3	TRBJ2-2	CASSGRRGGGELFF	TGTGCCAGCAGCGGGCGCAGAGGGGGCGGGGAGCTGTTTTTT
-	TRBD2	TRBV28	TRBJ2-5	CASSFPRTSGHLRETQYF	TGTGCCAGCAGTTTCCCACGGACTAGCGGTCACTTGAGGGAGACCCAGTACTTC
-	TRBD1	TRBV28	TRBJ1-6	CASTRDRGRSPLHF	TGTGCCAGCACCAGGGACAGGGGTCGTTCACCCCTCCACTTT
once	TRBD1	TRBV6-1	TRBJ1-2	CASSETTGVNYGYTF	TGTGCCAGCAGTGAGACGACAGGGGTTAACTATGGCTACACCTTC
-	-	TRBV11-2	TRBJ2-3	CASSPRGAPPDTQYF	TGTGCCAGCAGCCCTCGGGGGGCTCCCCCGGATACGCAGTATTTT
-	-	TRBV11-2	TRBJ1-1	CASSSSGDGAFF	TGTGCCAGCAGCTCCTCAGGGGATGGAGCTTTCTTT
-	-	TRBV6-5	TRBJ1-5	CASSQGQPQHF	TGTGCCAGCAGTCAGGGACAGCCCCAGCATTTT
-	TRBD2	TRBV2	TRBJ2-2	CASSEALTSGGPMNTGELFF	TGTGCCAGCAGTGAAGCGTTGACTAGCGGGGGGCCCATGAACACCGGGGAGCTGTTTTTT
-	-	TRBV6-2/TRBV6-3	TRBJ1-3	CASSWASGNTIYF	TGTGCCAGCAGTTGGGCATCTGGAAACACCATATATTTT
-	-	TRBV11-2	TRBJ1-1	CASSLGQMTEAFF	TGTGCCAGCAGCTTAGGTCAGATGACTGAAGCTTTCTTT
-	-	TRBV4-1	TRBJ1-5	CASSRDSDDQPQHF	TGCGCCAGCAGCCGGGACTCCGACGACCAGCCCCAGCATTTT
-	-	TRBV9	TRBJ2-7	CASSYRDLPYEQYF	TGTGCCAGCAGCTACCGGGACTTACCCTACGAGCAGTACTTC
-	TRBD1	TRBV28	TRBJ1-2	CASSPYSGTGINGYTF	TGTGCCAGCAGTCCCTACTCCGGGACAGGGATTAATGGCTACACCTTC
-	-	TRBV28	TRBJ1-2	CASRGQRYYGYTF	TGTGCCAGCAGGGGGCAGAGATACTATGGCTACACCTTC
-	-	TRBV30	TRBJ1-3	CAWSYYSGNTIYF	TGTGCCTGGAGTTATTACTCTGGAAACACCATATATTTT
-	TRBD1	TRBV18	TRBJ1-1	CASSQSTGALFEAFF	TGTGCCAGCTCACAGTCTACAGGGGCCCTATTTGAAGCTTTCTTT
-	TRBD2	TRBV7-2	TRBJ2-7	CASRPPAGVGVYEQYF	TGTGCCAGCAGACCCCCAGCGGGGGTCGGGGTCTACGAGCAGTACTTC
-	TRBD2	TRBV7-8	TRBJ2-3	CASRAGTSGRTDTQYF	TGTGCCAGCAGAGCCGGGACTAGCGGGCGCACAGATACGCAGTATTTT
-	-	TRBV5-6	TRBJ2-7	CASSDRTPYEQYF	TGTGCCAGCAGCGATCGGACACCCTACGAGCAGTACTTC
few	-	TRBV7-5	TRBJ1-2	CARSLGQATANYGYTF	TGTGCCAGAAGCCTAGGACAGGCCACAGCTAACTATGGCTACACCTTC
-	TRBD2	TRBV6-5	TRBJ2-2	CASRRGLYTGELFF	TGTGCCAGCAGGCGGGGACTATACACCGGGGAGCTGTTTTTT
-	-	TRBV7-9	TRBJ2-3	CASSRRATRSGTDTQYF	TGTGCCAGCAGCCGCCGTGCCACACGCTCTGGCACAGATACGCAGTATTTT
-	-	TRBV7-8	TRBJ1-5	CASSGGRQAFSNQPQHF	TGTGCCAGCAGCGGAGGAAGGCAGGCTTTTTCCAATCAGCCCCAGCATTTT
-	-	TRBV11-2	TRBJ1-2	CASSLTGDYGYTF	TGTGCCAGCAGCTTAACAGGAGACTATGGCTACACCTTC
-	-	TRBV12-5	TRBJ1-2	CATLLYYVSNYGYTF	TGTGCTACCCTATTGTACTACGTTTCTAACTATGGCTACACCTTC
-	-	TRBV6-2/TRBV6-3	TRBJ2-1	CASSLIESPLGEQFF	TGTGCCAGCAGTCTAATCGAATCCCCCCTCGGGGAGCAGTTCTTC
-	-	TRBV10-1	TRBJ2-7	CASSVGPRAYEQYF	TGCGCCAGCAGTGTTGGACCGAGGGCCTACGAGCAGTACTTC